The clone carrying this T cell receptor beta chain was counted many times. Its antigen is not known. These data are taken from a study of T cell repertoires in cytomegalovirus infection. Overall study context: In public TCR beta signatures, there were indications of both CMV infection and matching HLA type. Findings and limits, study-wide: Identification of carriers of CMV plus the relevant HLA was performed using cumulative public TCR beta family frequency.

TCRdb re-analysed the reads in MiXCR, keeping a single row per CDR3 protein. The data show some 200,000 distinct CDR3 sequences, roughly 9% seen once. Germline V gene lookup returns CDR1 MDHEN and CDR2 SYDVKM. With 5 bases removed from V and 4 bases from J, the gap between germline ends came to 14 bases. The CDR3 has 14 residues. The gene calls are TRBV28 and TRBJ2-5; D is tentatively TRBD1 or TRBD2 (5 bases each). The specimen sequenced was PBMCs. The sequence was collected from a human donor in good health (CMV status not recorded). Some clones in this sample may be carry-over from other donors' samples. The CDR3 coding sequence is TGTGCCAGCAGTCCTGGGGGACCAAGAGAGACCCAGTACTTC. Translating gives CASSPGGPRETQYF.